This is a list of T cell receptor beta chains from one sample in a study of T cells in Graves' hyperthyroidism and ophthalmopathy. TCRdb analysed the multiplex PCR reads with MiXCR anew, one entry per CDR3 protein. The sample gives roughly 560,000 distinct CDR3 sequences, 14% to 15% of which show up once; around 4.1% is in the top ten. Sequenced: blood. These receptor sequences come from a woman aged 40 to 50 with Graves' ophthalmopathy. Each CDR3 is given with its conserved first and last residue. D genes are given only for firm matches. Rows give clone size only sometimes, using once, few, many, or a class for an expanded clone.

many	TRBV10-3	TRBJ1-1	TRBD1	16	CAISEPTGQLNTEAFF	TGTGCCATCAGTGAGCCCACGGGACAGTTGAACACTGAAGCTTTCTTT
few	TRBV28	TRBJ2-2	NA	11	CASRAIGELFF	TGTGCCAGCAGGGCTATAGGGGAGCTGTTTTTT
few	TRBV12-3/TRBV12-4	TRBJ2-7	TRBD1	15	CASSVRDRGVYEQYF	TGTGCCAGCAGTGTCCGGGACAGAGGGGTATACGAGCAGTACTTC
many	TRBV5-1	TRBJ2-3	NA	16	CASTHGLASSTDTQYF	TGCGCCAGCACCCACGGGCTAGCTAGTAGCACAGATACGCAGTATTTT
NA	TRBV7-9	TRBJ2-7	NA	14	CASSTGTGFSEQYF	TGTGCCAGCAGCACCGGCACGGGGTTTAGCGAGCAGTACTTC
NA	TRBV19	TRBJ2-2	TRBD2	17	CASTQLAGVPLTGELFF	TGTGCCAGTACCCAACTAGCGGGGGTCCCCCTCACCGGGGAGCTGTTTTTT
NA	TRBV28	TRBJ2-1	NA	12	CASSLSGIEQFF	TGTGCCAGCAGTTTATCAGGGATTGAGCAGTTCTTC
many	TRBV10-3	TRBJ2-5	NA	14	CAISARASSETQYF	TGTGCCATCAGTGCGAGGGCTAGCAGCGAGACCCAGTACTTC
NA	TRBV12-3/TRBV12-4	TRBJ2-7	TRBD2	16	CASRESRSGEAHEQYF	TGTGCCAGCAGGGAGAGCCGTAGCGGGGAGGCCCACGAGCAGTACTTC
NA	TRBV14	TRBJ2-2	NA	14	CASSQARPPGELFF	TGTGCCAGCAGCCAAGCACGGCCTCCCGGGGAGCTGTTTTTT
many	TRBV15	TRBJ1-1	NA	13	CATSRDLNTEAFF	TGTGCCACCAGCAGAGATCTGAACACTGAAGCTTTCTTT
NA	TRBV2	TRBJ1-2	NA	13	CASSEVGALGYTF	TGTGCCAGCAGTGAAGTAGGTGCACTTGGCTACACCTTC
many	TRBV6-1	TRBJ1-2	NA	15	CASRAGVGANYGYTF	TGTGCCAGCAGAGCAGGGGTGGGAGCTAACTATGGCTACACCTTC
few	TRBV11-2	TRBJ2-2	TRBD2	16	CASSLDPAGTTGELFF	TGTGCCAGCAGCTTAGACCCAGCGGGGACTACCGGGGAGCTGTTTTTT
NA	TRBV11-2	TRBJ2-7	NA	12	CASSNRGNEQYF	TGTGCCAGCAGCAACCGGGGGAACGAGCAGTACTTC
few	TRBV7-8	TRBJ1-2	NA	13	CASSLDVVYGYTF	TGTGCCAGCAGCTTAGACGTAGTTTATGGCTACACCTTC
many	TRBV7-2	TRBJ1-2	NA	11	CASSYTGLYTF	TGTGCCAGCAGCTACACGGGACTCTACACCTTC
many	TRBV11-1	TRBJ2-7	TRBD1	15	CASSPDTTGAYEQYF	TGTGCCAGCAGCCCGGACACAACAGGGGCCTACGAGCAGTACTTC
many	TRBV12-3/TRBV12-4	TRBJ1-1	TRBD1	14	CASTATGAATEAFF	TGTGCCAGCACCGCGACAGGGGCGGCCACTGAAGCTTTCTTT
many	TRBV6-4	TRBJ2-3	NA	14	CATSLGHSTDTQYF	TGTGCCACTTCGTTGGGACATAGCACAGATACGCAGTATTTT
few	TRBV19	TRBJ1-5	NA	14	CASSQGYRNQPQHF	TGTGCCAGTAGCCAGGGATATCGCAATCAGCCCCAGCATTTT
few	TRBV5-1	TRBJ2-7	NA	14	CASSPPSRDYEQYF	TGCGCCAGCAGCCCCCCCTCCCGTGACTACGAGCAGTACTTC
few	TRBV30	TRBJ1-1	NA	16	CAWSASDHLGNTEAFF	TGTGCCTGGAGTGCATCGGACCATCTGGGGAACACTGAAGCTTTCTTT
few	TRBV4-2	TRBJ1-2	NA	15	CASSQDIGAGNSYTF	TGTGCCAGCAGCCAAGATATAGGGGCCGGGAATAGCTACACCTTC
few	TRBV24-1	TRBJ2-7	TRBD1	17	CATSDTVPSGGRDEQYF	TGTGCCACCAGTGATACAGTACCCTCAGGGGGCAGGGACGAGCAGTACTTC
NA	TRBV20-1	TRBJ2-5	NA	15	CSAIPQVSARETQYF	TGCAGTGCTATCCCCCAGGTCAGCGCGCGGGAGACCCAGTACTTC
many	TRBV7-9	TRBJ2-7	TRBD1	15	CASSVSPGQSYEQYF	TGTGCCAGCAGCGTCTCTCCGGGACAGTCCTACGAGCAGTACTTC
NA	TRBV19	TRBJ2-7	NA	13	CASSIVLAGEQYF	TGTGCCAGTAGTATAGTTCTAGCCGGCGAGCAGTACTTC
NA	TRBV20-1	TRBJ2-3	TRBD2	16	CSARGLLADFTDTQYF	TGCAGTGCTAGAGGCCTACTAGCGGACTTCACAGATACGCAGTATTTT
NA	TRBV12-3/TRBV12-4	TRBJ1-2	TRBD1	14	CASSSTGASPGYTF	TGTGCCAGCAGTTCGACAGGGGCCTCGCCTGGCTACACCTTC
many	TRBV20-1	TRBJ2-2	TRBD2	15	CSASPTSGRAGELFF	TGCAGTGCTAGTCCAACTAGCGGGAGGGCCGGGGAGCTGTTTTTT
many	TRBV13	TRBJ1-1	NA	12	CASSRLKDEAFF	TGTGCCAGCAGCCGATTAAAGGATGAAGCTTTCTTT
many	TRBV7-2	TRBJ1-2	NA	14	CASSFRGLTYGYTF	TGTGCCAGCAGCTTCCGGGGGCTCACCTATGGCTACACCTTC
few	TRBV12-3/TRBV12-4	TRBJ2-7	NA	14	CASSPGGQIYEQYF	TGTGCCAGCAGTCCCGGGGGACAGATCTACGAGCAGTACTTC
few	TRBV5-1	TRBJ2-5	NA	15	CASSLARRGEETQYF	TGCGCCAGCAGCTTGGCGAGGCGGGGAGAAGAGACCCAGTACTTC
many	TRBV6-4	TRBJ2-2	NA	14	CASSLYPSTGELFF	TGTGCCAGCAGTTTATATCCTTCTACCGGGGAGCTGTTTTTT
many	TRBV2	TRBJ2-7	NA	15	CASTKGDSQYYEQYF	TGTGCCAGCACGAAGGGGGACTCCCAATACTACGAGCAGTACTTC
many	TRBV28	TRBJ1-5	NA	15	CASSLSVGSNQPQHF	TGTGCCAGCAGTTTGTCAGTGGGGAGCAATCAGCCCCAGCATTTT
NA	TRBV4-3	TRBJ1-2	TRBD1	17	CASSQSLGGTGAYGYTF	TGCGCCAGCAGCCAATCCCTCGGAGGGACAGGGGCCTATGGCTACACCTTC
many	TRBV12-3/TRBV12-4	TRBJ1-2	TRBD1	13	CASSDRDDYGYTF	TGTGCCAGCAGTGACAGGGACGACTATGGCTACACCTTC
NA	TRBV12-3/TRBV12-4	TRBJ2-1	NA	13	CASSSSPGNEQFF	TGTGCCAGCAGCTCGTCACCGGGTAATGAGCAGTTCTTC
many	TRBV7-9	TRBJ2-5	NA	11	CASNSFGAQYF	TGTGCCAGCAACTCCTTTGGGGCCCAGTACTTC
many	TRBV28	TRBJ1-5	NA	16	CASSFPPGVNNQPQHF	TGTGCCAGCAGTTTTCCCCCAGGGGTGAACAATCAGCCCCAGCATTTT
many	TRBV6-5	TRBJ1-5	NA	15	CASSYSSQRYQPQHF	TGTGCCAGCAGTTACTCGTCGCAGCGCTATCAGCCCCAGCATTTT
NA	TRBV11-2	TRBJ2-2	TRBD2	14	CASSSILAGGELFF	TGTGCCAGCAGCTCCATTTTAGCGGGCGGGGAGCTGTTTTTT
many	TRBV6-1	TRBJ1-2	NA	13	CASRATGPNGYTF	TGTGCCAGCAGGGCGACCGGGCCTAATGGCTACACCTTC
once	TRBV6-2/TRBV6-3	TRBJ1-1	TRBD1	17	CASYTQGRGSRNTEAFF	TGTGCCAGCTATACACAGGGGCGCGGGTCCAGGAACACTGAAGCTTTCTTT